The present T cell receptor (beta chain) was sequenced within a study of beta chain features in type 1 diabetes. Study-wide results and limits: Fewer insertions but more deletions were seen at VDJ junctions in type 1 diabetes patients.

TCRB transcripts that were expressed got sequenced, as all of the isolated RNA had been reverse transcribed. Repertoires were generated with immunoSEQ multiplex PCR, while TCRdb's copy carries only in-frame clones and drops some. The sample lists about 330,000 clones, approximately 11% occurring once. V lost 0 bases and J lost 7; bases outside the gene matches: 15. This CDR3 has 18 residues. Germline V gene sequence: CDR1 LGHNA, CDR2 YNFKEQ. Note on this clone: What it recognizes is unknown.

The V call is TRBV4-2, the J call TRBJ2-1; TRBD2 matches at 7 bases. The sequence came from a woman aged 25 to 39 in good health. Sequencing was performed on naive CD4+ T cells from blood. The CDR3 DNA is TGTGCCAGCAGCCAAGATCTCGGTGGGAGGGCCCGGGTGAATGAGCAGTTCTTC. Translating gives CASSQDLGGRARVNEQFF.